This T cell receptor (beta chain) was recovered during a study of spatial heterogeneity in lung cancer. Germline values: CDR1 SGHNT, CDR2 YENEEA. This CDR3 spans 13 amino acids. V lost 5 bases and J lost 10; bases outside the gene matches: 7. MiXCR, applied by TCRdb to the 5' RACE reads, yields one record per CDR3 protein. The sample holds roughly 120,000 distinct CDR3 sequences; approximately 10% are singletons and the top ten take roughly a quarter. As to time point: blood at routine non-recurrence follow-up after resection. This clonotype was counted ten times or more. The clonotype comes from a female donor with early-stage non-small cell lung cancer. Sequences were derived from PBMCs, sampled at follow-up. The gene calls are TRBV11-3 and TRBJ1-1, with 10 nucleotides matching TRBD1. CDR3 protein: CASSQDRGRPAFF. The DNA for the CDR3 is TGTGCCAGCAGCCAAGACAGGGGGCGGCCAGCTTTCTTT.